The 30 T cell receptor beta chains below all came from one sample that was sequenced in a study of regulatory T cells in long-lasting Graves disease. The time point is: newly diagnosed GD, antithyroid drugs for less than 3 months. Making the TCR library involved RNA that had been extracted from PBMCs. Building of the TCR beta libraries involved iRepertoire HTBI primers and Arm-PCR of CDR3 regions. MiXCR, applied by TCRdb to the multiplex PCR reads, yields one record per CDR3 protein. The sample shows approximately 490,000 distinct CDR3 sequences, around 15% of them seen only once. The same data also contributed to another study, on T cells in Graves' hyperthyroidism and ophthalmopathy.

Sequencing was performed on peripheral blood mononuclear cells (PBMCs), taken at new diagnosis, from a patient treated with antithyroid drugs. Receptor source: a man in his forties with Graves disease.

This clonotype has at least ten counts. The chain links TRBV7-9 to TRBJ2-4, with 11 positions matching TRBD1. The CDR3 spans 14 residues. The V gene's germline CDR1 is SEHNR and CDR2 FQNEAQ (reference sequence). The junction had 2 bases not matched to a gene; V was cut back by 4 bases and J by 6 bases. This CDR3 reads CASSSGQGGNIQYF. CDR3 bases: TGTGCCAGCAGCTCGGGACAGGGGGGAAACATTCAGTACTTC. Complete variable domain (other parts from reference TRBV7-9 and TRBJ2-4): DTGVSQNPRHKITKRGQNVTFRCDPISEHNRLYWYRQTLGQGPEFLTYFQNEAQLEKSRLLSDRFSAERPKGSFSTLEIQRTEQGDSAMYLCASSSGQGGNIQYFGAGTRLSVL.

The CDR3 loop reads CAKRGAGDTDTQYF. For the CDR3, the DNA is TGTGCTAAACGTGGAGCGGGAGATACAGATACGCAGTATTTT. V usage is TRBV30 and J usage is TRBJ2-3; TRBD2 agrees at 8 bases. The germline V gene encodes CDR1 GTSNPN and CDR2 SVGIG (reference sequence). CDR3 size: 14 residues.

This clonotype has ten or more counts. The rearrangement links TRBV12-5 to TRBJ2-1, with 8 bases lining up with TRBD2. V dropped 5 bases and J dropped 7; count of bases not matched to a gene: 10. Germline values: CDR1 LGHNT, CDR2 FRNRAP. The CDR3 length is 15 residues. This chain's CDR3 is CASGASGSIGNEQFF. CDR3 in DNA: TGTGCTAGTGGTGCCAGCGGGAGCATAGGGAATGAGCAGTTCTTC.

This clonotype was seen at least ten times. The chain joins TRBV11-2 to TRBJ2-5, with 9 bases identical to TRBD2. This CDR3 spans 17 amino acids. J lost 2 bases, V lost 1 base, and 8 bases had no gene match. From germline, CDR1 is SGHAT and CDR2 FQNNGV. CDR3 DNA: TGTGCCAGCAGCTTAGGTGCGGCGGGAGGGATACAAGAGACCCAGTACTTC. Encoded protein: CASSLGAAGGIQETQYF.

This clonotype was counted at least ten times. This sequence joins TRBV6-1 and TRBJ2-5; no firm D call. This CDR3 contains 16 residues. CDR1 is MNHNS, CDR2 SASEGT, per germline. Trimming cost V 0 bases and J 4 bases, with 15 bases left between them. The CDR3 loop reads CASSEALLGIGETQYF. DNA of the CDR3: TGTGCCAGCAGTGAAGCGCTTCTGGGGATTGGAGAGACCCAGTACTTC.

The chain carries TRBV10-3 and TRBJ2-1, with 14 bases that match TRBD2. The germline V gene encodes CDR1 ENHRY and CDR2 SYGVKD. This CDR3 is built from 16 residues. Trimming took 7 bases from V and 5 from J; bases not matched to a gene: 7. In DNA, the CDR3 is TGTGCCATCACGCGGACTAGCGGGAGGAAAAACAATGAGCAGTTCTTC. It translates to CAITRTSGRKNNEQFF.

This clonotype was detected many times. CDR3 region: CSARRFGGRAVDTQYF. The DNA for the CDR3 is TGCAGTGCTAGACGGTTTGGCGGGAGGGCCGTAGATACGCAGTATTTT. The chain carries TRBV20-1 and TRBJ2-3; 9 bases match TRBD2. The CDR3 covers 16 residues. The ends lost 2 bases at V and 5 bases at J; junction bases unmatched: 11. Germline loops: CDR1 DFQATT, CDR2 SNEGSKA (reference sequence).

This sequence joins TRBV4-2 and TRBJ2-7; 7 positions agree with TRBD2. Trimming took 0 bases from V and 0 from J; bases not matched to a gene: 5. Germline CDR1 reads LGHNA; CDR2 reads YNFKEQ. CDR3 size: 16 residues. The CDR3, as DNA: TGTGCCAGCAGCCAAGATTGGCGGGAGAGCTCCTACGAGCAGTACTTC. Protein product: CASSQDWRESSYEQYF.

V is TRBV10-2 and J is TRBJ2-4, with TRBD2 identical over 12 bases. Germline assignment: CDR1 WSHSY and CDR2 SAAADI. The CDR3 is made up of 18 amino acids. V was pared by 3 bases and J by 0 bases, with 6 bases of the junction left unmatched. In DNA, the CDR3 is TGCGCCAGCAGTGACCTTGGGACTAGCGGGTTAGCCAAAAACATTCAGTACTTC. Its translation: CASSDLGTSGLAKNIQYF.

On this clonotype itself: Only one base separates this from a far larger clonotype, so it likely reflects a read error. The V gene is TRBV2, the J gene TRBJ2-7; the match to TRBD1 covers 9 bases. The V gene end was trimmed by 4 bases and the J gene end by 7 bases; junction bases not matched to a gene: 14. The V gene's germline CDR1 is SNHLY and CDR2 FYNNEI. The CDR3 extends over 16 amino acids. The CDR3 reads CASSGTGVRGLNEQYF. CDR3 DNA sequence: TGTGCCAGCAGTGGGACAGGGGTTAGGGGGCTCAATGAGCAGTACTTC.

This clonotype was seen at least ten times. The rearrangement uses TRBV5-1 and TRBJ2-7; TRBD2 agrees at 9 bases. This CDR3 region has 15 residues. Germline V lookup: CDR1 SGHRS, CDR2 YFSETQ. The trim removed 2 bases at V and 0 bases at J, leaving 3 bases unmatched. Here the CDR3 reads CASSFGLALSYEQYF. The CDR3 DNA is TGCGCCAGCAGCTTCGGACTAGCGCTCTCCTACGAGCAGTACTTC.

This clonotype was detected many times. The rearrangement uses TRBV20-1 and TRBJ2-7, with 8 bases matching TRBD2. This CDR3 region has 14 residues. From germline, CDR1 is DFQATT and CDR2 SNEGSKA (reference sequence). With 0 bases clipped from V and 3 bases from J, the junction kept 4 bases outside the gene matches. CDR3 DNA sequence: TGCAGTGCTAGAGAAGGCGCGGGAGGCTACGAGCAGTACTTC. This translates into CSAREGAGGYEQYF.

This clonotype was recorded at least ten times. J is TRBJ1-4 and V is TRBV5-1; unclear D gene. The CDR3 totals 14 residues. V was pared by 5 bases and J by 1 base, with 9 bases between. Germline V gene lookup returns CDR1 SGHRS and CDR2 YFSETQ. As DNA, the CDR3 is TGCGCCAGCAGGCTCGACGGAACTAATGAAAAACTGTTTTTT. It encodes CASRLDGTNEKLFF.

This clonotype was counted at least ten times. J is TRBJ1-1 and V is TRBV3-1; no clear D. V lost 4 bases, J lost 0 bases, and 12 bases lay in between. CDR3 length: 15 amino acids. Germline V gene data show CDR1 as LGHDT and CDR2 as YNNKEL (reference sequence). The CDR3 nucleotides read TGTGCCAGCAGCCCCCCAGGAGACATGAACACTGAAGCTTTCTTT. Translating it yields CASSPPGDMNTEAFF.

In this sample, this clonotype turned up many times. The V gene is TRBV3-1, the J gene TRBJ2-4; 7 nucleotides line up with TRBD2. V trimming: 2 bases; J trimming: 3 bases; junction bases outside the gene matches: 4. Germline CDR1 and CDR2: LGHDT and YNNKEL (reference sequence). The CDR3 loop spans 15 amino acids. CDR3 sequence reads: CASSQTSAGKNIQYF. The CDR3 DNA follows: TGTGCCAGCAGCCAAACTAGCGCGGGCAAAAACATTCAGTACTTC.

The sample holds many counts of this clonotype. The junction and the germline gene differ at one end; a read error may be behind it. The genes are TRBV11-2 and TRBJ2-3; D unresolved. Germline V gene lookup returns CDR1 SGHAT and CDR2 FQNNGV. This CDR3 region has 15 residues. Here the CDR3 reads CASSVEAGRTDTQYF. CDR3 DNA sequence: TGTGCCAGCAGCGTAGAAGCTGGACGCACAGATACGCAGTATTTT. Full variable domain (remainder filled in from reference TRBV11-2 and TRBJ2-3): EAGVAQSPRYKIIEKRQSVAFWCNPISGHATLYWYQQILGQGPKLLIQFQNNGVVDDSQLPKDRFSAERLKGVDSTLKIQPAKLEDSAVYLCASSVEAGRTDTQYFGPGTRLTVL.

In regard to this clonotype: A far larger clone is one base from this, pointing to a likely read error. V and J are TRBV5-5 and TRBJ2-5; TRBD2 aligns across 8 bases. CDR1 and CDR2 from the germline V gene are SGHKS and YYEKEE (reference sequence). The V segment lost 5 bases and the J segment 7 bases; nucleotides outside the gene matches: 16. The CDR3 length is 16 residues. Here the CDR3 reads CASSLEPAGVGGTQYF. The DNA for the CDR3 is TGTGCCAGCAGTTTAGAACCAGCGGGAGTGGGGGGGACCCAGTACTTC.

In this sample, this clonotype turned up many times. This chain connects TRBV20-1 to TRBJ2-7; TRBD2 is a possible D gene (6 bases). Trimming pared 6 bases from V and 4 bases from J, leaving 19 bases between. Germline assignment: CDR1 DFQATT and CDR2 SNEGSKA (reference sequence). This CDR3 has 14 amino acids. The CDR3 is CSAPLLQGLYEQYF. The DNA of the CDR3 is TGCAGTGCCCCCCTTTTGCAGGGACTTTACGAGCAGTACTTC.

The table lists this clonotype with many counts. This sequence joins TRBV18 and TRBJ2-1, with 14 bases lining up with TRBD2. The V gene end was trimmed by 0 bases and the J gene end by 9 bases; junction bases not matched to a gene: 1. This CDR3 has 15 residues. CDR1 and CDR2 (germline): KGHSH, LQKENI. CDR3 region: CASSPPGLAGAEQFF. The CDR3 DNA reads TGTGCCAGCTCACCACCGGGACTAGCGGGAGCTGAGCAGTTCTTC.

In this sample, this clonotype turned up many times. J is TRBJ2-3 and V is TRBV28, with 9 bases matching TRBD2. Trimming removed 1 base from V and 5 bases from J; junction bases left unmatched: 4. Germline values: CDR1 MDHEN, CDR2 SYDVKM. The CDR3 has 15 amino acids. The CDR3, as DNA: TGTGCCAGCAGTTTATTTGCGGGAGGGCGAGATACGCAGTATTTT. Its protein product is CASSLFAGGRDTQYF.

This clonotype was found many times. The chain carries TRBV6-5 and TRBJ2-3; no clear D. CDR3 length: 14 amino acids. With 1 base removed from V and 2 bases from J, the gap between germline ends came to 7 bases. Germline V gives CDR1 MNHEY, CDR2 SVGAGI. The CDR3 region has the DNA TGTGCCAGCAGTTACTTCATTGACACAGATACGCAGTATTTT. It is translated as CASSYFIDTDTQYF.

This clonotype was seen a few times. This sequence joins TRBV11-3 and TRBJ2-2; no clear D. The CDR3 length is 15 residues. The V gene lost 5 bases and the J gene lost 0 bases, with 10 bases spanning the gap. Germline V CDR1 and CDR2: SGHNT, YENEEA. The CDR3 loop reads CASSPRSANTGELFF. For the CDR3, the DNA is TGTGCCAGCAGCCCCCGGTCTGCGAACACCGGGGAGCTGTTTTTT.

The V gene is TRBV28, the J gene TRBJ2-1, with 9 nucleotides matching TRBD2. The ends lost 5 bases at V and 6 bases at J; junction bases unmatched: 14. The CDR3 sequence is 17 residues long. Germline assignment: CDR1 MDHEN and CDR2 SYDVKM. CDR3 nucleotides: TGTGCCAGCAGTCTTCCCAGCGGGAGGACCTCCGGCAATGAGCAGTTCTTC. This encodes CASSLPSGRTSGNEQFF.

As to this clonotype: With a far larger clone one base away, a read error is the likely cause. V usage is TRBV6-9 and J usage is TRBJ2-2, with 15 nucleotides matching TRBD2. This CDR3 has 21 residues. Germline CDR1 is MNHGY and CDR2 is SVAAGI. CDR3 protein: CASSLEGTSGRFPFYTGEPFF. For the CDR3, the DNA is TGTGCCAGCAGTTTAGAGGGGACTAGCGGGAGGTTCCCGTTTTACACCGGGGAGCCGTTTTTT.

This clonotype has only a few counts. The V call is TRBV7-3, the J call TRBJ2-1; the D gene is possibly TRBD2 (6 bases). V was trimmed by 2 bases and J by 0 bases, leaving 17 bases between them. The CDR3 spans 18 residues. Looked up from germline, CDR1 is SGHTA and CDR2 is FQGTGA. CDR3 region: CASSLVSWRGTSYNEQFF. The CDR3 DNA reads TGTGCCAGCAGCTTAGTCTCCTGGCGGGGCACCTCCTACAATGAGCAGTTCTTC.

The table lists this clonotype with many counts. J is TRBJ1-5 and V is TRBV20-1; D is unresolved. The CDR3 covers 18 residues. Germline V gives CDR1 DFQATT, CDR2 SNEGSKA (reference sequence). V was trimmed by 3 bases and J by 1 base, leaving 22 bases between them. The DNA for the CDR3 is TGCAGTGCTAGGTTTCTAGGCGTAGGTATGGGGAGCAATCAGCCCCAGCATTTT. As protein: CSARFLGVGMGSNQPQHF.

The chain is built from TRBV7-9 and TRBJ2-7, with 9 bases fitting TRBD1. The CDR3 runs 13 residues. The junction had 4 bases not matched to a gene; V was cut back by 4 bases and J by 6 bases. The germline V gene has CDR1 SEHNR and CDR2 FQNEAQ (reference sequence). The DNA for the CDR3 is TGTGCCAGCAGCTCCAGACAGGGGGGCGAGCAGTACTTC. Protein: CASSSRQGGEQYF.

This clonotype was observed a few times. The chain uses TRBV15 and TRBJ2-1; 9 bases line up with TRBD2. This CDR3 is 16 amino acids long. J lost 5 bases, V lost 7 bases, and 12 bases had no gene match. CDR1 is LNHNV and CDR2 is YYDKDF in the germline V gene (reference sequence). The CDR3 loop reads CATKRLGGRGDNEQFF. Written as DNA, the CDR3 is TGTGCCACCAAGCGATTAGGCGGGAGGGGGGACAATGAGCAGTTCTTC. Full variable domain (rest looked up from reference TRBV15 and TRBJ2-1): DAMVIQNPRYQVTQFGKPVTLSCSQTLNHNVMYWYQQKSSQAPKLLFHYYDKDFNNEADTPDNFQSRRPNTSFCFLDIRSPGLGDTAMYLCATKRLGGRGDNEQFFGPGTRLTVL.

This clonotype was observed a single time. V usage is TRBV6-1 and J usage is TRBJ1-4; no firm D call. The germline V and J ends were trimmed by 7 bases and 0 bases, with 9 bases remaining between them. Germline V CDR1 and CDR2: MNHNS, SASEGT. This CDR3 spans 14 amino acids. CDR3 loop: CASKTEATNEKLFF. The CDR3 nucleotides are TGTGCCAGCAAGACGGAAGCAACTAATGAAAAACTGTTTTTT.

This clonotype was seen more than once but under ten times. The J gene is TRBJ2-1, the V gene TRBV12-3 or TRBV12-4, with D maybe TRBD2 (6 bases). This CDR3 region has 13 residues. The V end lost 8 bases, the J end lost 4 bases, and 12 bases lay between the germline ends. The CDR3 bases are TGTGCCAGCCGGCGGGGCCAATACAATGAGCAGTTCTTC. This translates into CASRRGQYNEQFF.